The 6 T cell receptor beta chains given below trace back to one sample, sequenced in a study of shared clonotypes between healthy human individuals. CD45RO-negative, CCR7-selected cells formed the naive CD8 fraction, which excluded terminally differentiated effector memory CD45RA+ cells. Using immunoSEQ multiplex PCR, the repertoire was profiled, and TCRdb retains in-frame clones only, with some absent. The data show about 2.1 million clones, just over 90% seen once. The material sequenced was naive CD8+ T cells from PBMCs. Source of these receptors: a man aged 18-30 years in good health. Some clones in this sample may be carry-over from other donors' samples.

The genes are TRBV6-6 and TRBJ1-1; 8 bases agree with TRBD1. Germline CDR1 is MNHNY and CDR2 is SVGAGI (reference sequence). J was trimmed by 2 bases and V by 4 bases; bases with no gene match: 9. The CDR3 is 16 amino acids. CDR3 nucleotide sequence: TGTGCCAGCAGTTTTCTAACGGACAGGGCTAACACTGAAGCTTTCTTT. Translation: CASSFLTDRANTEAFF.

V usage is TRBV4-1 and J usage is TRBJ2-4; weak D call: TRBD2 (10 bases). The CDR3 extends over 16 amino acids. Germline loops: CDR1 MGHRA, CDR2 YSYEKL. The ends were cut back, 5 bases at V and 6 bases at J, with 20 bases in the middle. The CDR3 nucleotides read TGCGCCAGCAGCACAGGACTAGCGGACAGGGGAAACATTCAGTACTTC. It specifies CASSTGLADRGNIQYF.

The chain has TRBV11-2 and TRBJ1-1, with a tentative D call TRBD1 (6 bases). Trimming cost V 0 bases and J 1 base, with 21 bases left between them. The germline gives CDR1 SGHAT, CDR2 FQNNGV. CDR3 length: 19 residues. The CDR3 sequence: CASSLDRVVGGQTNTEAFF. CDR3 DNA sequence: TGTGCCAGCAGCTTAGATCGGGTTGTAGGGGGACAAACGAACACTGAAGCTTTCTTT.

Note on this clone: This sample includes further DNA sequences coding for the same CDR3. The gene calls are TRBV4-3 and TRBJ1-4; unclear D gene. Germline V gene sequence: CDR1 LGHNA, CDR2 YSLEER. The CDR3 runs 16 residues. V was clipped by 4 bases and J by 2 bases, with 14 bases between them. In nucleotides, the CDR3 is TGCGCCAGCAGCCGGCTAACGGGGTCGACTAATGAAAAACTGTTTTTT. Translated, it gives CASSRLTGSTNEKLFF.

This clone was counted only a few times. The chain combines TRBV7-6 with TRBJ1-1; D is possibly TRBD1 (6 bases). Germline assignment: CDR1 SGHVS and CDR2 FNYEAQ. This CDR3 has 14 residues. Deletions cut 7 bases from V and 1 base from J, with 13 bases between. The CDR3 nucleotides read TGTGCCAGCACCATACAGGGACCGAACACTGAAGCTTTCTTT. Amino acid sequence: CASTIQGPNTEAFF.

J is TRBJ2-1 and V is TRBV27; D might be TRBD1 (6 bases). Trimming shortened V by 3 bases and J by 8 bases, and 14 bases separated the two germline ends. Germline V gives CDR1 MNHEY, CDR2 SMNVEV (reference sequence). CDR3 length: 14 amino acids. This CDR3 is CASSLLTGLDEQFF. CDR3 in DNA: TGTGCCAGCAGTTTGCTGACAGGCTTAGATGAGCAGTTCTTC.